Listed here is a single T cell receptor beta chain. The CDR3 runs to 12 residues. The ends were cut back, 4 bases at V and 4 bases at J, with 6 bases in the middle. Germline values: CDR1 SGHAT, CDR2 FQNNGV. Produced via immunoSEQ multiplex PCR; TCRdb's table is partial and in-frame only. The repertoire includes about 24,000 clones, over 85% of them detected once, and approximately 26% sits in the top ten. This sample was included in a study of preoperative IRX-2 immunotherapy in early breast cancer. Treatment meaning: preoperative locoregional IRX-2 cytokine immunotherapy. This phase Ib study tested locoregional IRX-2 cytokine immunotherapy given before surgery.

The source material was tumor tissue, sampled after IRX-2 immunotherapy. V and J are TRBV11-2 and TRBJ2-3; D uncertain. This receptor was identified in a human donor with breast cancer. CDR3 loop: CASSSRADTQYF. The CDR3, as DNA: TGTGCCAGCAGCTCGAGAGCAGATACGCAGTATTTT.